These T cell receptor beta chains were read from a single sample in a study of cytomegalovirus exposure and HLA in healthy donors. The method was immunoSEQ multiplex PCR; TCRdb's version includes in-frame clones alone and lacks a portion of them. Here the sample spans approximately 140,000 clones, around 90% being singletons. The sample comprised PBMCs. The receptors derive from a woman aged 40 to 50 in good health and CMV-seronegative. CDR3s include the opening cysteine and the closing phenylalanine or tryptophan. D genes are given only for firm matches. Size is stated for part of the rows, as once, few or many counts, or as a class when the clone is expanded.

abundance: -
v_gene: TRBV18
j_gene: TRBJ2-5
d_gene: TRBD2
CDR3nt: TGTGCCAGCTCGCCTCCGCGGTGGACAGCGGGAGGACAAGAGACCCAGTACTTC
CDR3aa: CASSPPRWTAGGQETQYF

abundance: -
v_gene: TRBV28
j_gene: TRBJ2-7
d_gene: TRBD1
CDR3nt: TGTGCCACCCAGCCCGCAGGGGGCAACTACGAGCAGTACTTC
CDR3aa: CATQPAGGNYEQYF

abundance: -
v_gene: TRBV7-2
j_gene: TRBJ2-1
d_gene: TRBD2
CDR3nt: TGTGCCAGCAGCCCACCCTCCCCTATGGCGGGAGAAGGCAATGAGCAGTTCTTC
CDR3aa: CASSPPSPMAGEGNEQFF

abundance: -
v_gene: TRBV28
j_gene: TRBJ1-1
d_gene: TRBD1
CDR3nt: TGTGCCAGCACCTTTAACAGGGGGATGGCTTTCTTT
CDR3aa: CASTFNRGMAFF

abundance: -
v_gene: TRBV5-1
j_gene: TRBJ2-3
d_gene: TRBD2
CDR3nt: TGCGCCAGCCGGATTGCGGGAGGGGCAGATACGCAGTATTTT
CDR3aa: CASRIAGGADTQYF

abundance: few
v_gene: TRBV10-2
j_gene: TRBJ1-1
d_gene: -
CDR3nt: TGCGCCAGCAGCCCCGGTTTGAACACTGAAGCTTTCTTT
CDR3aa: CASSPGLNTEAFF

abundance: -
v_gene: TRBV7-2
j_gene: TRBJ1-1
d_gene: -
CDR3nt: TGTGCCAGCAGCTTAGGGACAGTCCCATCTGAAGCTTTCTTT
CDR3aa: CASSLGTVPSEAFF

abundance: once
v_gene: TRBV11-3
j_gene: TRBJ2-1
d_gene: TRBD2
CDR3nt: TGTGCCAGCAGCCCTGAGGGGGGACTAGCGGGAGCGGCCGAGCAGTTCTTC
CDR3aa: CASSPEGGLAGAAEQFF

abundance: -
v_gene: TRBV7-9
j_gene: TRBJ2-5
d_gene: TRBD1
CDR3nt: TGTGCCAGCAGCTACAGGGGGGCAGAGACCCAGTACTTC
CDR3aa: CASSYRGAETQYF

abundance: -
v_gene: TRBV29-1
j_gene: TRBJ1-2
d_gene: -
CDR3nt: TGCAGCGTTGAAGATGCGGGGTACTATGGCTACACCTTC
CDR3aa: CSVEDAGYYGYTF

abundance: -
v_gene: TRBV5-4
j_gene: TRBJ2-5
d_gene: -
CDR3nt: TGTGCCAGCAGTCAACAGGGTACCCAAGAGACCCAGTACTTC
CDR3aa: CASSQQGTQETQYF

abundance: -
v_gene: TRBV5-1
j_gene: TRBJ2-1
d_gene: -
CDR3nt: TGCGCCAGCAGCGCCGGGACACCCAACAATGAGCAGTTCTTC
CDR3aa: CASSAGTPNNEQFF

abundance: few
v_gene: TRBV27
j_gene: TRBJ1-5
d_gene: -
CDR3nt: TGTGCCAGCAGTTTAACAGTGTTTCAGCCCCAGCATTTT
CDR3aa: CASSLTVFQPQHF

abundance: -
v_gene: TRBV6-5
j_gene: TRBJ2-5
d_gene: TRBD1
CDR3nt: TGTGCCAGCAGTTACTCGCAGGGGGTCGGCCAAGAGACCCAGTACTTC
CDR3aa: CASSYSQGVGQETQYF

abundance: -
v_gene: TRBV30
j_gene: TRBJ2-5
d_gene: TRBD1
CDR3nt: TGTGCCTGGAGTGCACCCACAGGGGGCGTTGAGACCCAGTACTTC
CDR3aa: CAWSAPTGGVETQYF

abundance: -
v_gene: TRBV18
j_gene: TRBJ2-6
d_gene: TRBD1
CDR3nt: TGTGCCAGCTCACCCGGGACAGGGGGCTCTGGGGCCAACGTCCTGACTTTC
CDR3aa: CASSPGTGGSGANVLTF